These 32 T cell receptor beta chains were sequenced from one sample in a study of CD8 T cells in Susac syndrome. A quantity of roughly 0.5 to 1 ug RNA underwent reverse transcription using random hexamers. TCRdb re-analysed the immunoSEQ multiplex PCR reads in MiXCR, keeping a single row per CDR3 protein. The data contain 150,000 to 200,000 distinct CDR3 sequences, 90% to 95% of them singletons. Source material: CD4+ T cells from PBMCs. These receptors were taken from a human donor in good health.

The chain links TRBV29-1 to TRBJ2-5, with D possibly being TRBD1 or TRBD2 (5 bases each). This CDR3 contains 17 residues. Germline V gene lookup returns CDR1 SQVTM and CDR2 ANQGSEA. V lost 4 bases, J lost 2 bases, and 23 bases lay in between. CDR3 bases: TGCAGCGTTGCGGGGATAGGGGATGGTAGTCCTCAAGAGACCCAGTACTTC. Translation gives CSVAGIGDGSPQETQYF.

V is TRBV9 and J is TRBJ1-1; maybe TRBD1 (5 bases). The CDR3 is 16 residues long. The V end was cut by 2 bases, the J end by 2 bases, with 16 bases between. The germline CDR1 and CDR2 sequences are SGDLS and YYNGEE. This chain's CDR3 is CASSVGGRGGNTEAFF. Written as DNA, the CDR3 is TGTGCCAGCAGCGTCGGGGGTAGGGGCGGTAACACTGAAGCTTTCTTT.

The chain uses TRBV20-1 and TRBJ1-6, with D possibly being TRBD1 (5 bases). From germline, CDR1 is DFQATT and CDR2 SNEGSKA (reference sequence). V was trimmed by 1 base and J by 10 bases, leaving 11 bases between them. The CDR3 is 13 residues long. DNA for the CDR3: TGCAGTGCTAGAGCGCAGGGTACCTCACCCCTCCACTTT. Translating gives CSARAQGTSPLHF.

This clonotype was found once. V gene TRBV6-1 combines with J gene TRBJ2-7, with D perhaps given as TRBD1 or TRBD2 (5 bases each). The CDR3 covers 12 residues. V was clipped by 5 bases and J by 5 bases, with 10 bases between them. Germline values: CDR1 MNHNS, CDR2 SASEGT. The CDR3 reads CASSRRGDEQYF. CDR3 DNA: TGTGCCAGCAGTCGAAGGGGAGACGAGCAGTACTTC.

The gene calls are TRBV21-1 and TRBJ2-1; the table's D call of TRBD1 was not tested on the DNA. TRBV21-1 is a listed pseudogene. This CDR3 is built from 13 residues. The CDR3 DNA is TGTGCCAGCGGGGACAGAAAAAACAATGAGCAGTTCTTC. Translated: CASGDRKNNEQFF.

The chain links TRBV3-1 to TRBJ2-1, with 12 nucleotides matching TRBD2. With 4 bases clipped from V and 7 bases from J, the junction kept 2 bases outside the gene matches. The CDR3 length is 14 residues. Germline V gene sequence: CDR1 LGHDT, CDR2 YNNKEL (reference sequence). The CDR3 protein is CASSPSGGANEQFF. The CDR3 bases are TGTGCCAGCAGCCCTAGCGGGGGGGCAAATGAGCAGTTCTTC.

The rearrangement joins TRBV14 to TRBJ1-2, with 9 bases matching TRBD1. Germline CDR1 and CDR2: SGHDN and FVKESK. V shed 5 bases and J 7 bases; nucleotides not matched to a gene: 11. The CDR3 totals 15 residues. CDR3 coding DNA: TGTGCCAGCAGCACCCCGGGACAGGGTTCTTTTGGCTACACCTTC. Amino acid sequence: CASSTPGQGSFGYTF. Drawing the rest from reference TRBV14 and TRBJ1-2, the complete variable domain is EAGVTQFPSHSVIEKGQTVTLRCDPISGHDNLYWYRRVMGKEIKFLLHFVKESKQDESGMPNNRFLAERTGGTYSTLKVQPAELEDSGVYFCASSTPGQGSFGYTFGSGTRLTVV.

J is TRBJ1-4 and V is TRBV28, with a tentative D call TRBD1 (5 bases). Trimming took 3 bases from V and 5 from J, leaving 13 bases between them. Germline CDR1 reads MDHEN; CDR2 reads SYDVKM. This CDR3 is 15 amino acids long. The CDR3 here is CASSFRGLRNEKLFF. In DNA, the CDR3 is TGTGCCAGCAGTTTTAGGGGTCTGAGGAATGAAAAACTGTTTTTT.

A single count supports this clonotype. The chain combines TRBV28 with TRBJ2-7; D tentatively fits TRBD1 or TRBD2 (5 bases each). CDR3 length equals 16 residues. CDR1 is MDHEN, CDR2 SYDVKM, per germline. Trimming stripped 4 bases from V and 1 base from J, with 17 bases between. CDR3 sequence reads: CASSSYGVGHSYEQYF. The DNA for the CDR3 is TGTGCCAGCAGTTCCTACGGGGTGGGGCATTCCTACGAGCAGTACTTC. The whole variable domain, filled in from reference TRBV28 and TRBJ2-7, reads DVKVTQSSRYLVKRTGEKVFLECVQDMDHENMFWYRQDPGLGLRLIYFSYDVKMKEKGDIPEGYSVSREKKERFSLILESASTNQTSMYLCASSSYGVGHSYEQYFGPGTRLTVT.

The V and J genes are TRBV7-9 and TRBJ1-2; D might be TRBD1 (5 bases). Germline values: CDR1 SEHNR, CDR2 FQNEAQ (reference sequence). V was pared by 5 bases and J by 4 bases, with 11 bases between. The CDR3 covers 13 residues. The CDR3: CASSPTGTYGYTF. CDR3 in DNA: TGTGCCAGCAGCCCAACAGGCACCTATGGCTACACCTTC.

The chain joins TRBV9 to TRBJ1-2; D uncertain. V lost 0 bases, J lost 6 bases, and 9 bases lay in between. This CDR3 is 13 amino acids long. Germline CDR1 is SGDLS and CDR2 is YYNGEE. The CDR3 loop reads CASSVGENHGYTF. As DNA, the CDR3 is TGTGCCAGCAGCGTAGGAGAAAACCATGGCTACACCTTC. The variable domain in full, with the rest retrieved from reference TRBV9 and TRBJ1-2, is DSGVTQTPKHLITATGQRVTLRCSPRSGDLSVYWYQQSLDQGLQFLIQYYNGEERAKGNILERFSAQQFPDLHSELNLSSLELGDSALYFCASSVGENHGYTFGSGTRLTVV.

The rearrangement uses TRBV15 and TRBJ2-7; TRBD2 matches 8 bases. Trimming at V came to 3 bases and at J to 2 bases, leaving 6 bases not matched to a gene. The CDR3 loop spans 15 amino acids. The V gene's germline CDR1 is LNHNV and CDR2 YYDKDF (reference sequence). The CDR3 DNA sequence: TGTGCCACCAGCAGGCTGGTCGGGGGGGCCTACGAGCAGTACTTC. Amino acids: CATSRLVGGAYEQYF.

For the CDR3, the DNA is TGTGCTAGTGGTTTGGTACAGAGCGAGCAGTACTTC. This sequence encodes CASGLVQSEQYF. The V and J genes are TRBV12-5 and TRBJ2-7; D is uncertain. Looked up from germline, CDR1 is LGHNT and CDR2 is FRNRAP. The CDR3 spans 12 residues. With 0 bases removed from V and 6 bases from J, the gap between germline ends came to 6 bases.

The V call is TRBV30, the J call TRBJ1-5; 7 bases are a match to TRBD1. There are 15 residues in the CDR3. Germline values: CDR1 GTSNPN, CDR2 SVGIG (reference sequence). J lost 1 base, V lost 4 bases, and 7 bases had no gene match. As DNA, the CDR3 is TGTGCCTGGACCCCCACAGGGGCCAGCAATCAGCCCCAGCATTTT. Protein: CAWTPTGASNQPQHF. Full variable domain (rest looked up from reference TRBV30 and TRBJ1-5): SQTIHQWPATLVQPVGSPLSLECTVEGTSNPNLYWYRQAAGRGLQLLFYSVGIGQISSEVPQNLSASRPQDRQFILSSKKLLLSDSGFYLCAWTPTGASNQPQHFGDGTRLSIL.

As for this clonotype: Its ends do not fully match the called genes, so a read error is possible. V gene TRBV9 combines with J gene TRBJ2-1, with 8 bases aligning to TRBD1. Germline V gene sequence: CDR1 SGDLS, CDR2 YYNGEE. The CDR3 runs to 14 residues. The CDR3 reads CTSSQGAGYNEQFF. CDR3 DNA sequence: TGTACCAGCAGCCAGGGGGCCGGCTACAATGAGCAGTTCTTC.

V gene TRBV6-6 combines with J gene TRBJ1-1, with D possibly being TRBD1 (6 bases). CDR3 length: 14 amino acids. Germline CDR1 is MNHNY and CDR2 is SVGAGI (reference sequence). The V end lost 8 bases, the J end lost 3 bases, and 16 bases lay between the germline ends. CDR3 nucleotides: TGTGCCAGCGAAACCAGGGGAGCGTACACTGAAGCTTTCTTT. Its translation is CASETRGAYTEAFF.

This chain uses TRBV6-5 with TRBJ2-7, with D perhaps matching TRBD1 (6 bases). Deletions cut 7 bases from V and 0 bases from J, with 19 bases between. The CDR3 totals 16 residues. CDR1 is MNHEY, CDR2 SVGAGI, per germline. The CDR3 sequence is CASNTRQVPSSYEQYF. The DNA for the CDR3 is TGTGCCAGCAATACTCGACAGGTTCCTAGCTCCTACGAGCAGTACTTC.

This chain uses TRBV15 with TRBJ2-5; D gene uncertain. Trimming took off 0 bases at V and 5 bases at J, with 7 bases between the two ends. Germline values: CDR1 LNHNV, CDR2 YYDKDF (reference sequence). This CDR3 is 13 amino acids long. This CDR3 is CATSRDLAETQYF. In DNA form, the CDR3 reads TGTGCCACCAGCAGAGACTTGGCGGAGACCCAGTACTTC. The entire variable domain, with the rest obtained from reference TRBV15 and TRBJ2-5, is as follows: DAMVIQNPRYQVTQFGKPVTLSCSQTLNHNVMYWYQQKSSQAPKLLFHYYDKDFNNEADTPDNFQSRRPNTSFCFLDIRSPGLGDTAMYLCATSRDLAETQYFGPGTRLLVL.

The chain recombines TRBV3-1 with TRBJ2-5; no reliable D call. This CDR3 is 13 amino acids long. Per germline, CDR1 LGHDT and CDR2 YNNKEL (reference sequence). Between the trimmed V and J ends, which lost 3 bases and 2 bases, there was a span of 7 bases. CDR3: CASSHLEQETQYF. CDR3 coding DNA: TGTGCCAGCAGCCACTTAGAACAAGAGACCCAGTACTTC.

The genes are TRBV4-2 and TRBJ1-2; D is unresolved. From germline, CDR1 is LGHNA and CDR2 YNFKEQ. This CDR3 has 15 residues. The ends were cut back, 0 bases at V and 4 bases at J, with 12 bases in the middle. Written as DNA, the CDR3 is TGTGCCAGCAGCCAAGATGCTGGAGATCGCTATGGCTACACCTTC. Residues: CASSQDAGDRYGYTF.

This chain joins TRBV30 and TRBJ2-7, with TRBD1 matching over 7 bases. The CDR3 has 19 residues. V gave up 0 bases and J gave up 3 bases; unmatched junction bases: 20. The V gene's germline CDR1 is GTSNPN and CDR2 SVGIG (reference sequence). This CDR3 is CAWSVPLRGYTTSNYEQYF. CDR3 in DNA: TGTGCCTGGAGTGTACCCCTCAGGGGGTACACCACATCTAACTACGAGCAGTACTTC.

J is TRBJ2-7 and V is TRBV5-1; 7 positions agree with TRBD1. This CDR3 contains 14 residues. V shed 4 bases and J 6 bases; nucleotides not matched to a gene: 10. Germline CDR1 is SGHRS and CDR2 is YFSETQ. As DNA, the CDR3 is TGCGCCAGCAGCGGAGGACAGGCCTCAATCGAGCAGTACTTC. It is translated as CASSGGQASIEQYF.

The J gene is TRBJ2-7, the V gene TRBV12-3 or TRBV12-4; D may be TRBD2 (5 bases). The CDR3 has 13 residues. The V end lost 5 bases, the J end lost 6 bases, and 14 bases lay between the germline ends. CDR3 protein: CASSPAYGGEQYF. The CDR3 nucleotides read TGTGCCAGCAGTCCTGCGTATGGAGGCGAGCAGTACTTC.

This chain links TRBV14 with TRBJ2-3; D unclear. This CDR3 is 15 amino acids long. CDR1 and CDR2 from the germline V gene are SGHDN and FVKESK. V was cut by 2 bases and J by 4 bases, with 13 bases left in between. CDR3 residues: CASSQSQRRADTQYF. The CDR3 nucleotides read TGTGCCAGCAGCCAATCACAGCGAAGGGCAGATACGCAGTATTTT.

The gene calls are TRBV3-1 and TRBJ2-3; the match to TRBD1 covers 9 bases. The CDR3 is 18 residues long. The ends lost 5 bases at V and 2 bases at J; junction bases unmatched: 14. Germline values: CDR1 LGHDT, CDR2 YNNKEL (reference sequence). The CDR3 coding sequence is TGTGCCAGCAGCGGAGCTTCCGGGACAGGGCGTACCACAGATACGCAGTATTTT. Amino acid sequence: CASSGASGTGRTTDTQYF.

This sequence joins TRBV15 and TRBJ1-5; no definite D call. CDR1 is LNHNV and CDR2 is YYDKDF in the germline V gene (reference sequence). The CDR3 is 13 residues long. Trimming stripped 3 bases from V and 6 bases from J, with 9 bases between. CDR3 sequence (DNA): TGTGCCACCAGCAGCGAGGGAGGTCAGCCCCAGCATTTT. Protein: CATSSEGGQPQHF.

J is TRBJ2-3 and V is TRBV6-2 or TRBV6-3, with D unclear. The CDR3 has 12 residues. The V gene lost 2 bases and the J gene lost 4 bases, with 4 bases spanning the gap. From germline, CDR1 is MNHEY and CDR2 SVGEGT. In nucleotides, the CDR3 is TGTGCCAGCAGTTACAAGGCAGATACGCAGTATTTT. This translates into CASSYKADTQYF.

The V call is TRBV2, the J call TRBJ1-5, with D hard to call. Deletions cut 4 bases from V and 3 bases from J, with 10 bases between. Germline lookup yields CDR1 SNHLY and CDR2 FYNNEI. The CDR3 sequence is 14 residues long. CDR3 in DNA: TGTGCCAGCAGTGGTGATCTCGACAATCAGCCCCAGCATTTT. This translates into CASSGDLDNQPQHF.

The chain's CDR3 is CAISAWGAGENEQFF. Written as DNA, the CDR3 is TGTGCCATCAGCGCCTGGGGGGCGGGGGAGAATGAGCAGTTCTTC. The chain links TRBV10-3 to TRBJ2-1; D perhaps matches TRBD2 (7 bases). Germline V gives CDR1 ENHRY, CDR2 SYGVKD. The CDR3 is 15 amino acids. V dropped 6 bases and J dropped 7 bases, with 19 bases sitting between them.

This chain joins TRBV3-1 and TRBJ2-3, with D uncertain. The CDR3 has 16 amino acids. Germline V gives CDR1 LGHDT, CDR2 YNNKEL (reference sequence). Trimming left V 2 bases short and J 1 base short, with 13 bases between. CDR3 loop: CASSQNHGRGTDTQYF. CDR3 DNA: TGTGCCAGCAGCCAAAATCACGGAAGGGGCACAGATACGCAGTATTTT.

The rearrangement joins TRBV2 to TRBJ2-3; D may be TRBD1 or TRBD2 (5 bases each). This CDR3 contains 14 residues. The V gene lost 6 bases and the J gene lost 6 bases, with 16 bases spanning the gap. In germline, CDR1 is SNHLY, CDR2 FYNNEI. This CDR3 is CASSPGLGPDTQYF. CDR3 in DNA: TGTGCCAGCAGCCCGGGGCTAGGACCCGATACGCAGTATTTT. The whole variable domain, filled in from reference TRBV2 and TRBJ2-3, reads EPEVTQTPSHQVTQMGQEVILRCVPISNHLYFYWYRQILGQKVEFLVSFYNNEISEKSEIFDDQFSVERPDGSNFTLKIRSTKLEDSAMYFCASSPGLGPDTQYFGPGTRLTVL.

The rearrangement uses TRBV4-1 and TRBJ2-7, with D possibly matching TRBD2 (5 bases). The germline V gene has CDR1 MGHRA and CDR2 YSYEKL. V lost 4 bases to trimming and J lost 4 bases, with 17 bases between them. The CDR3 extends over 15 amino acids. In DNA, the CDR3 is TGCGCCAGCAGCCGTTCTGGACTCGGGTTATACGAGCAGTACTTC. As protein: CASSRSGLGLYEQYF.